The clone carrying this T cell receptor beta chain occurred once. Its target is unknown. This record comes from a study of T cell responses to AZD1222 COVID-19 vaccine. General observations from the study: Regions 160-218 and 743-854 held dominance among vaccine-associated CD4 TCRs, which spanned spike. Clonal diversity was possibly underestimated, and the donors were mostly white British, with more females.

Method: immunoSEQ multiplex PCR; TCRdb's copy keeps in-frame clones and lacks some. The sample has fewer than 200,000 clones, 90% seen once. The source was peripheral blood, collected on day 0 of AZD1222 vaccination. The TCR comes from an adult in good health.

CDR3 sequence reads: CASSIAGVVGNQPQHF. DNA for the CDR3: TGTGCCAGTAGTATCGCCGGGGTTGTCGGCAATCAGCCCCAGCATTTT. The chain combines TRBV19 with TRBJ1-5; D unclear. Deletions cut 3 bases from V and 2 bases from J, with 14 bases between. This CDR3 is built from 16 residues. Germline V lookup: CDR1 LNHDA, CDR2 SQIVND (reference sequence).